These 26 T cell receptor beta chains originate from one sample sequenced in a study of T cell changes during pregnancy in multiple sclerosis. Some clones are missing from TCRdb's copy, which holds only in-frame ones; the method was immunoSEQ multiplex PCR. In the table there are 68,000 or so clones, just over 90% of which are singletons. The sequencing used peripheral blood, collected in the second trimester of pregnancy. These receptor sequences come from a female donor in good health, enrolled as a control in a pregnancy study.

V usage is TRBV28 and J usage is TRBJ1-1; 7 bases are a match to TRBD1. CDR1 is MDHEN and CDR2 is SYDVKM in the germline V gene. V gave up 8 bases and J gave up 1 base; unmatched junction bases: 7. The CDR3 extends over 14 amino acids. CDR3 nucleotides: TGTGCCAGCCTCCCCCAGGGGGAGAACACTGAAGCTTTCTTT. Translating it yields CASLPQGENTEAFF.

The V call is TRBV7-3, the J call TRBJ2-1; maybe TRBD2 (5 bases). There are 15 residues in the CDR3. V lost 0 bases and J 6 bases, leaving 12 bases between the germline ends. From germline, CDR1 is SGHTA and CDR2 FQGTGA. The chain's CDR3 is CASSLTSGMGNEQFF. In DNA, the CDR3 is TGTGCCAGCAGCTTAACGAGCGGAATGGGCAATGAGCAGTTCTTC.

The chain couples TRBV9 to TRBJ2-3, with TRBD1 identical over 11 bases. Looked up from germline, CDR1 is SGDLS and CDR2 is YYNGEE. The CDR3 length is 16 residues. The ends lost 3 bases at V and 5 bases at J; junction bases unmatched: 8. The CDR3 loop reads CASSGGGQGVKDTQYF. The CDR3 DNA follows: TGTGCCAGCAGCGGAGGGGGACAGGGGGTTAAAGATACGCAGTATTTT.

This clone showed up just once. The gene calls are TRBV27 and TRBJ1-1; D might be TRBD1 (5 bases). In germline, CDR1 is MNHEY, CDR2 SMNVEV (reference sequence). The V gene lost 4 bases and the J gene lost 1 base, with 10 bases spanning the gap. The CDR3 has 14 amino acids. The CDR3 loop reads CASSSIGENTEAFF. The CDR3 DNA sequence: TGTGCCAGCAGTTCCATAGGGGAGAACACTGAAGCTTTCTTT.

This chain uses TRBV28 with TRBJ2-7; 7 positions agree with TRBD2. The ends lost 6 bases at V and 2 bases at J; junction bases unmatched: 13. Germline V gene sequence: CDR1 MDHEN, CDR2 SYDVKM. The CDR3 has 16 residues. As DNA, the CDR3 is TGTGCCAGCAGCTCACCCGCGGGAGACCCAACCTACGAGCAGTACTTC. Amino acids: CASSSPAGDPTYEQYF.

The chain links TRBV6-4 to TRBJ2-7; 9 nucleotides match TRBD1. This CDR3 comprises 15 residues. Germline V lookup: CDR1 MRHNA, CDR2 SNTAGT. V lost 0 bases and J lost 0; bases outside the gene matches: 0. CDR3 bases: TGTGCCAGCAGTGACTCGACAGGGGGCTCCTACGAGCAGTACTTC. It encodes CASSDSTGGSYEQYF.

The chain is built from TRBV6-1 and TRBJ1-5; TRBD1 agrees at 7 bases. Germline V gene sequence: CDR1 MNHNS, CDR2 SASEGT. Germline trimming cut 7 bases from V and 1 base from J; bases unmatched to any gene: 7. The CDR3 covers 15 residues. The chain's CDR3 is CASKLDRVSNQPQHF. The CDR3, as DNA: TGTGCCAGCAAACTCGACAGGGTAAGCAATCAGCCCCAGCATTTT.

V and J are TRBV15 and TRBJ1-5, with D possibly TRBD1 on 6 matching bases. Trimming cost V 5 bases and J 0 bases, with 14 bases left between them. CDR3 length: 16 residues. CDR1 is LNHNV and CDR2 is YYDKDF in the germline V gene (reference sequence). CDR3 coding DNA: TGTGCCACCAGCGGGCAGGGGTACCCTAGCAATCAGCCCCAGCATTTT. Encoded protein: CATSGQGYPSNQPQHF.

This chain links TRBV19 with TRBJ2-1; TRBD1 matches at 8 bases. The CDR3 covers 14 residues. V lost 7 bases and J lost 6; bases outside the gene matches: 8. The germline gives CDR1 LNHDA, CDR2 SQIVND (reference sequence). The CDR3, as DNA: TGTGCCAGTATCACCAGGGGGCGGGGCAATGAGCAGTTCTTC. It is translated as CASITRGRGNEQFF.

In this sample, this clone turned up once. The chain is built from TRBV11-3 and TRBJ2-1; 13 positions agree with TRBD2. The CDR3 consists of 15 residues. The V gene's germline CDR1 is SGHNT and CDR2 YENEEA. V trimming: 5 bases; J trimming: 10 bases; junction bases outside the gene matches: 8. The CDR3 coding sequence is TGTGCCAGCAGCGGAACTAGCGGGGGGGCCGGGGAGCAGTTCTTC. It translates to CASSGTSGGAGEQFF.

The V call is TRBV7-9, the J call TRBJ2-4; 12 bases are a match to TRBD2. The J segment lost 7 bases and the V segment lost 1 base, leaving 5 bases of the junction unmatched. The CDR3 length is 16 residues. The germline gives CDR1 SEHNR, CDR2 FQNEAQ (reference sequence). The CDR3: CASSLGLAGVMNIQYF. The CDR3 coding sequence is TGTGCCAGCAGCTTAGGACTAGCGGGAGTTATGAACATTCAGTACTTC.

The V gene is TRBV27, the J gene TRBJ2-7; the D gene is possibly TRBD2 (6 bases). Germline loops: CDR1 MNHEY, CDR2 SMNVEV (reference sequence). The V gene lost 7 bases and the J gene lost 0 bases, with 13 bases spanning the gap. CDR3 size: 14 residues. CDR3: CASMGLAASYEQYF. The CDR3 DNA is TGTGCCAGCATGGGACTTGCCGCCTCCTACGAGCAGTACTTC.

This chain uses TRBV11-2 with TRBJ2-7, with 8 bases matching TRBD2. With V trimmed by 2 bases and J by 2 bases, 5 bases remained unmatched. The length of the CDR3 is 15 residues. Germline values: CDR1 SGHAT, CDR2 FQNNGV. CDR3 sequence: CASSLNPTSAYEQYF. The CDR3, as DNA: TGTGCCAGCAGCTTAAACCCGACTAGCGCCTACGAGCAGTACTTC.

This chain links TRBV7-3 with TRBJ2-1, with a possible D match to TRBD1 (6 bases). Germline values: CDR1 SGHTA, CDR2 FQGTGA. The CDR3 runs 14 residues. V was pared by 2 bases and J by 5 bases, with 10 bases between. CDR3 amino acids: CASSLQDRDNEQFF. The CDR3, as DNA: TGTGCCAGCAGCTTACAGGACAGAGACAATGAGCAGTTCTTC.

V and J are TRBV6-5 and TRBJ1-1; D is unclear. CDR1 and CDR2 from the germline V gene are MNHEY and SVGAGI. This CDR3 contains 14 residues. The V end was cut by 6 bases, the J end by 1 base, with 12 bases between. CDR3 residues: CASRPTRQNTEAFF. The CDR3 DNA reads as TGTGCCAGCAGGCCGACAAGGCAGAACACTGAAGCTTTCTTT.

This clone was counted a single time. The chain has TRBV15 and TRBJ2-7; D is possibly TRBD1 (6 bases). The germline V gene encodes CDR1 LNHNV and CDR2 YYDKDF (reference sequence). This CDR3 is built from 16 residues. Trimming removed 5 bases at V and 2 bases at J, with 19 bases between. CDR3 bases: TGTGCCACCAGCTTTCTGGGGGACAAGCGGCCCTACGAGCAGTACTTC. Amino acid sequence: CATSFLGDKRPYEQYF.

The V and J genes are TRBV9 and TRBJ2-6; D gene ambiguous. The CDR3 runs to 15 residues. Per the germline V gene, CDR1 is SGDLS and CDR2 is YYNGEE. V lost 4 bases and J lost 2, with 10 bases in between. CDR3 loop: CASSPARTGANVLTF. CDR3 DNA sequence: TGTGCCAGCAGCCCAGCCAGGACTGGGGCCAACGTCCTGACTTTC.

A note on this clone: Mismatch with germline at one junction end may stem from a read error. V is TRBV27 and J is TRBJ2-7, with 10 nucleotides matching TRBD2. The CDR3 totals 16 residues. CDR1 is MNHEY, CDR2 SMNVEV, per germline (reference sequence). The CDR3 reads CASSLGVSSGSYKQYF. As DNA, the CDR3 is TGTGCCAGCAGTTTAGGGGTGTCTAGCGGGAGCTACAAGCAGTACTTC.

The genes are TRBV27 and TRBJ1-2; maybe TRBD1 (6 bases). V was clipped by 0 bases and J by 6 bases, with 11 bases between them. Germline V gene sequence: CDR1 MNHEY, CDR2 SMNVEV (reference sequence). This CDR3 spans 14 amino acids. CDR3 coding DNA: TGTGCCAGCAGTTTATCGTGGACAGACCATGGCTACACCTTC. Protein product: CASSLSWTDHGYTF.

The chain recombines TRBV11-2 with TRBJ2-5; TRBD2 might be the D (5 bases). Trimming left V 1 base short and J 2 bases short, with 11 bases between. This CDR3 is 15 amino acids long. The V gene's germline CDR1 is SGHAT and CDR2 FQNNGV. CDR3 in DNA: TGTGCCAGCAGCTTAGGGCTAGCCCGACAAGAGACCCAGTACTTC. This encodes CASSLGLARQETQYF.

J is TRBJ2-6 and V is TRBV19; TRBD2 might be the D (5 bases). The CDR3 runs to 16 residues. Germline loops: CDR1 LNHDA, CDR2 SQIVND (reference sequence). The V and J ends lost 4 bases and 0 bases respectively, with 10 bases between them. For the CDR3, the DNA is TGTGCCAGTAGTACGGACTTCGCCTCTGGGGCCAACGTCCTGACTTTC. Translating gives CASSTDFASGANVLTF. The full variable domain, rest sourced from reference TRBV19 and TRBJ2-6, is DGGITQSPKYLFRKEGQNVTLSCEQNLNHDAMYWYRQDPGQGLRLIYYSQIVNDFQKGDIAEGYSVSREKKESFPLTVTSAQKNPTAFYLCASSTDFASGANVLTFGAGSRLTVL.

This clone was counted only a few times. This chain joins TRBV6-1 and TRBJ1-2, with D possibly being TRBD1 (6 bases). Between the trimmed V and J ends, which lost 6 bases and 4 bases, there was a span of 15 bases. CDR1 is MNHNS and CDR2 is SASEGT in the germline V gene. There are 14 residues in the CDR3. CDR3 in DNA: TGTGCCAGCAGGTGGTATCAGGGGAGCTATGGCTACACCTTC. Its translation: CASRWYQGSYGYTF.

The rearrangement joins TRBV11-2 to TRBJ2-3; D is unclear. Germline CDR1 reads SGHAT; CDR2 reads FQNNGV. The CDR3 is 14 residues long. V was cut by 5 bases and J by 3 bases, with 12 bases left in between. The CDR3: CASSTAHRTDTQYF. DNA for the CDR3: TGTGCCAGCAGCACAGCACACCGAACAGATACGCAGTATTTT.

The chain recombines TRBV28 with TRBJ1-3, with TRBD1 matching 9 bases. The CDR3 consists of 12 residues. Per the germline V gene, CDR1 is MDHEN and CDR2 is SYDVKM. The J segment lost 3 bases and the V segment lost 11 bases, leaving 2 bases of the junction unmatched. The CDR3 DNA reads as TGTGCCGGACAGGGGTTTGGAAACACCATATATTTT. Protein: CAGQGFGNTIYF.

The gene calls are TRBV5-1 and TRBJ1-3; 7 bases are a match to TRBD1. This CDR3 region has 17 residues. The V and J ends lost 0 bases and 0 bases, in that order; junction bases with no gene match: 6. CDR1 SGHRS and CDR2 YFSETQ come from the germline V gene. The CDR3 here is CASSLVAGTDSGNTIYF. CDR3 in DNA: TGCGCCAGCAGCTTGGTTGCCGGGACAGACTCTGGAAACACCATATATTTT.

The chain couples TRBV19 to TRBJ2-1, with 11 bases that match TRBD1. V trimming: 3 bases; J trimming: 10 bases; junction bases outside the gene matches: 8. The length of the CDR3 is 15 residues. Germline V lookup: CDR1 LNHDA, CDR2 SQIVND (reference sequence). CDR3 nucleotide sequence: TGTGCCAGTAGTATCCTGGACAGGGGGCTAGAGGAGCAGTTCTTC. Its translation is CASSILDRGLEEQFF.